The 24 T cell receptor beta chains reported below all come from one sample, sequenced in a study of Tregs in tolerant kidney transplant recipients. The nonmyeloablative bone marrow transplants came from related graft donors, with transient mixed chimerism. The method was immunoSEQ multiplex PCR; TCRdb's version includes in-frame clones alone and lacks a portion of them. This repertoire includes roughly 6,700 clones. The starting material was CD4+ T cells from blood (PBMCs), obtained 6 months after the transplant. These receptors came from a human patient who received a combined kidney and bone marrow transplant. Some T cells may be transferred from the graft donor.

Concerning this clone itself: At one end the junction does not follow the germline gene, possibly because of a read error. Coverage ceases 3 residues before the CDR3 finishes, and the germline J gene fills in the end. The V gene is TRBV4-2, the J gene TRBJ2-1, with D tentatively TRBD2 (6 bases). This CDR3 has 16 residues. CDR1 is LGHNA, CDR2 YNFKEQ, per germline. CDR3 protein: CASSQDVSGLNNEQFF. The CDR3 DNA, read in part, is TGCGCCAGCAGCCAAGATGTCAGCGGGCTTAACAATGAG.

As for this clone: The DNA ends 3 residues before the CDR3 does, and the rest of the CDR3 is filled in from the germline J gene. The chain recombines TRBV28 with TRBJ2-1; D is unresolved. CDR3 length equals 16 residues. CDR1 and CDR2 (germline): MDHEN, SYDVKM. V was trimmed by 1 base and J by 4 bases, leaving 14 bases between them. The CDR3 protein is CASSLSGRGAYNEQFF. The covered CDR3 bases are TGTGCCAGCAGTTTATCGGGTAGAGGAGCTTACAATGAG.

Details on this clone: The read is 3 residues too short to cover the CDR3 end, so that end is filled in from the germline J gene. The chain recombines TRBV11-3 with TRBJ2-2, with 7 nucleotides matching TRBD1. The V gene's germline CDR1 is SGHNT and CDR2 YENEEA. The CDR3 has 15 amino acids. Germline trimming cut 5 bases from V and 1 base from J; bases unmatched to any gene: 4. The CDR3 reads CASSRTGQNTGELFF. The sequenced part of the CDR3 DNA is TGTGCCAGCAGCCGGACAGGACAGAACACCGGGGAG.

As for this clone: Coverage ceases 3 residues before the CDR3 finishes, and the germline J gene fills in the end. The J gene is TRBJ2-1, the V gene TRBV7-9, with 11 positions matching TRBD2. V was clipped by 4 bases and J by 6 bases; unmatched bases: 5. Germline loops: CDR1 SEHNR, CDR2 FQNEAQ (reference sequence). The CDR3 sequence is 15 residues long. The CDR3 sequence: CASSSTSGKGNEQFF. The sequenced part of the CDR3 DNA is TGTGCCAGCAGCTCGACTAGCGGGAAGGGCAATGAG.

The covered CDR3 bases are TGTGCCAGCTCACCACCGGGACAGGGCTGGACTGGGGCCAACGTC. Residues: CASSPPGQGWTGANV. The whole CDR3 protein reads CASSPPGQGWTGANVLTF. The chain carries TRBV18 and TRBJ2-6, with 9 bases that match TRBD1. The read terminates 3 residues before the CDR3 end, so the remaining end is supplied by the germline J gene. Losses at the gene ends were 0 bases for V and 2 bases for J; bases not matched to a gene: 5. In germline, CDR1 is KGHSH, CDR2 LQKENI. CDR3 size: 18 residues.

Worth noting for this clone: The read ends 3 residues early relative to the CDR3; the germline J gene fills the gap. The chain uses TRBV20-1 and TRBJ2-3; 7 nucleotides align to TRBD1. The CDR3 runs 14 residues. The germline CDR1 and CDR2 sequences are DFQATT and SNEGSKA (reference sequence). V shed 0 bases and J 5 bases; nucleotides not matched to a gene: 5. The chain's CDR3 is CSARERGRKDTQYF. The sequenced CDR3 bases are TGCAGTGCTAGAGAGAGGGGGCGGAAAGATACG.

In the case of this clone: Coverage ceases 3 residues before the CDR3 finishes, and the germline J gene fills in the end. J is TRBJ1-1 and V is TRBV19, with D uncertain. The CDR3 is 14 residues long. V was pared by 2 bases and J by 2 bases, with 9 bases between. The germline CDR1 and CDR2 sequences are LNHDA and SQIVND (reference sequence). CDR3 bases read: TGTGCCAGTAGTATAAGACACCTCAACACTGAA. As protein: CASSIRHLNTE. In full, the CDR3 is CASSIRHLNTEAFF.

Comment on this clone: Read data end 3 residues before the CDR3 end; the end is taken from the germline J gene. The chain combines TRBV27 with TRBJ2-1; 8 bases map to TRBD2. The CDR3 consists of 17 residues. Germline CDR1 MNHEY, CDR2 SMNVEV (reference sequence). V trimming: 1 base; J trimming: 4 bases; junction bases outside the gene matches: 9. The sequenced part of the CDR3 DNA is TGTGCCAGCAGTTTATTTTTCTTGAGCGGGAGATACAATGAG. Protein sequence: CASSLFFLSGRYNE. The CDR3, in full, reads CASSLFFLSGRYNEQFF.

With regard to this clone: The DNA ends 3 residues before the CDR3 does, and the rest of the CDR3 is filled in from the germline J gene. The chain uses TRBV28 and TRBJ1-5; a weak D match, TRBD1 (5 bases). CDR3 length: 15 amino acids. Trimming took 6 bases from V and 0 from J, leaving 12 bases between them. Germline V gives CDR1 MDHEN, CDR2 SYDVKM. Here the CDR3 reads CASSAPGFSNQPQHF. The CDR3 bases that were read are TGTGCCAGCAGCGCTCCAGGGTTTAGCAATCAGCCC.

As regards this clone: The missing CDR3 end, 3 residues past where the read stops, is filled in from the germline J gene. The genes are TRBV10-3 and TRBJ2-7; 11 bases fit TRBD2. The CDR3 has 15 residues. V shed 4 bases, J shed 5 bases, and the junction held 7 bases outside the gene matches. Per the germline V gene, CDR1 is ENHRY and CDR2 is SYGVKD. CDR3 sequence reads: CAISVNPGLADEQYF. Incomplete CDR3 DNA: TGTGCCATCAGTGTCAATCCGGGACTAGCGGACGAG.

On this clone: The CDR3 end falls 3 residues outside the read, so it is completed with the germline J gene. The gene calls are TRBV28 and TRBJ2-7; D is ambiguous. Trimming cost V 4 bases and J 3 bases, with 4 bases left between them. Germline assignment: CDR1 MDHEN and CDR2 SYDVKM. The CDR3 length is 11 residues. CDR3 residues: CASSSLYEQYF. CDR3 DNA, as far as it was read: TGTGCCAGCAGTTCACTCTACGAG.

A word on this clone: Sequencing ends 3 residues short of the CDR3 end; the germline J gene provides the rest. The V call is TRBV5-1, the J call TRBJ1-6; D is undetermined. V dropped 0 bases and J dropped 10 bases, with 11 bases sitting between them. This CDR3 region has 14 residues. Per the germline V gene, CDR1 is SGHRS and CDR2 is YFSETQ. The chain's CDR3 is CASSLVPDSSPLHF. The sequenced part of the CDR3 DNA is TGCGCCAGCAGCTTGGTCCCGGATAGCTCACCC. Supplemented by reference TRBV5-1 and TRBJ1-6, the full variable domain reads KAGVTQTPRYLIKTRGQQVTLSCSPISGHRSVSWYQQTPGQGLQFLFEYFSETQRNKGNFPGRFSGRQFSNSRSEMNVSTLELGDSALYLCASSLVPDSSPLHFGNGTRLTVT.

As regards this clone: Read data end 3 residues before the CDR3 end; the end is taken from the germline J gene. This chain joins TRBV6-1 and TRBJ2-7; a weak D match, TRBD1 (6 bases). CDR3 length: 17 amino acids. V was trimmed by 1 base and J by 4 bases, leaving 20 bases between them. Germline CDR1 reads MNHNS; CDR2 reads SASEGT. The part of the CDR3 DNA that was read is TGTGCCAGCAGTGAAGTAGGCACAGGGTATTCCCCTTACGAG. Translated, it gives CASSEVGTGYSPYE. The whole CDR3 sequence reads CASSEVGTGYSPYEQYF.

As regards this clone: Read sequence stops 3 residues before the CDR3 end, and the germline J gene provides the missing end. V usage is TRBV11-2 and J usage is TRBJ1-4; no definite D call. The germline V and J ends were trimmed by 4 bases and 4 bases, with 13 bases remaining between them. This CDR3 region has 15 residues. Germline V gives CDR1 SGHAT, CDR2 FQNNGV. CDR3 in amino acids: CASSSGTAFNEKLFF. The DNA read from the CDR3 is TGTGCCAGCAGCTCCGGCACAGCCTTTAATGAAAAA.

Regarding this clone: The read gets to within 3 residues of the CDR3 end, and the germline J gene fills in the rest. The chain joins TRBV7-3 to TRBJ2-1; 13 positions match TRBD2. The trim removed 4 bases at V and 9 bases at J, leaving 12 bases unmatched. CDR1 is SGHTA and CDR2 is FQGTGA in the germline V gene. This CDR3 is built from 17 residues. CDR3 in amino acids: CASSSIPGLAGAGEQFF. The sequenced CDR3 bases are TGTGCCAGCAGCTCCATCCCCGGACTAGCGGGAGCGGGTGAG.

With regard to this clone: The read ends 3 residues shy of where the CDR3 ends; the end is completed using the germline J gene. This sequence joins TRBV5-1 and TRBJ1-6; TRBD1 matches at 8 bases. V was pared by 4 bases and J by 7 bases, with 13 bases of the junction left unmatched. Germline V gene lookup returns CDR1 SGHRS and CDR2 YFSETQ. CDR3 length: 17 residues. The CDR3 sequence: CASSTGQGAARNSPLHF. CDR3 bases read: TGCGCCAGCAGCACGGGGCAGGGGGCTGCGAGGAATTCACCC. The variable domain in full, completed from reference TRBV5-1 and TRBJ1-6, reads KAGVTQTPRYLIKTRGQQVTLSCSPISGHRSVSWYQQTPGQGLQFLFEYFSETQRNKGNFPGRFSGRQFSNSRSEMNVSTLELGDSALYLCASSTGQGAARNSPLHFGNGTRLTVT.

By frequency, this clone registers medium-sized. Coverage ceases 3 residues before the CDR3 finishes, and the germline J gene fills in the end. The chain couples TRBV20-1 to TRBJ2-3; maybe TRBD2 (5 bases). Germline loops: CDR1 DFQATT, CDR2 SNEGSKA (reference sequence). CDR3 length equals 15 residues. Deletions cut 5 bases from V and 5 bases from J, with 20 bases between. CDR3 protein: CSASSRMSGGDTQYF. Partial CDR3 DNA: TGCAGTGCTTCCTCTCGTATGAGCGGAGGAGATACG.

Notes on this clone: From the germline J gene comes the end of the CDR3, since the read stops 3 residues before it. The chain combines TRBV20-1 with TRBJ1-1; no firm D call. The germline V gene has CDR1 DFQATT and CDR2 SNEGSKA (reference sequence). The CDR3 sequence is 13 residues long. V lost 4 bases to trimming and J lost 0 bases, with 9 bases between them. Here the CDR3 reads CSAIGLLNTEAFF. The CDR3 bases that were read are TGCAGTGCTATAGGACTCTTGAACACTGAA.

Remarks on this clone: The read finishes 3 residues shy of the CDR3 end, and the germline J gene is used to complete it. The chain joins TRBV29-1 to TRBJ2-7; 9 nucleotides match TRBD1. The CDR3 is 13 amino acids. Germline assignment: CDR1 SQVTM and CDR2 ANQGSEA. The V and J ends lost 6 bases and 2 bases, in that order; junction bases with no gene match: 5. CDR3 protein: CSVVGQGPYEQYF. The DNA read from the CDR3 is TGCAGCGTCGTGGGACAGGGACCCTACGAG.

Its frequency marks this clone as medium-sized (0.01 to 0.1%). The read gets to within 3 residues of the CDR3 end, and the germline J gene fills in the rest. The chain links TRBV6-2 or TRBV6-3 to TRBJ2-3; 10 bases map to TRBD2. This CDR3 has 13 residues. With 6 bases clipped from V and 6 bases from J, the junction kept 3 bases outside the gene matches. CDR1 is MNHEY and CDR2 is SVGEGT in the germline V gene. The CDR3 is CASSRGLADTQYF. The sequenced CDR3 bases are TGTGCCAGCAGCCGGGGACTAGCGGATACG.

Comment on this clone: Sequencing ends 3 residues short of the CDR3 end; the germline J gene provides the rest. V is TRBV2 and J is TRBJ1-5, with 7 bases fitting TRBD1. V was clipped by 6 bases and J by 3 bases; unmatched bases: 8. Germline V gene data show CDR1 as SNHLY and CDR2 as FYNNEI. There are 15 residues in the CDR3. Partial CDR3 DNA: TGTGCCAGCAGCACCCGACAGGGATACAATCAGCCC. Translation gives CASSTRQGYNQP. The full-length CDR3 reads as CASSTRQGYNQPQHF.

To note about this clone: Read sequence stops 3 residues before the CDR3 end, and the germline J gene provides the missing end. The rearrangement joins TRBV27 to TRBJ2-1; TRBD2 aligns across 9 bases. V lost 7 bases and J lost 7; bases outside the gene matches: 8. This CDR3 is 14 amino acids long. Germline CDR1 is MNHEY and CDR2 is SMNVEV (reference sequence). The sequenced CDR3 bases are TGTGCCAGCAAACAAGCGGGAGGATCGAATGAG. Encoded protein: CASKQAGGSNE. From start to end, the CDR3 is CASKQAGGSNEQFF.

For this clone: With the read ending 3 residues before the CDR3 end, the germline J gene is used to fill in that end. The chain carries TRBV24-1 and TRBJ2-1; 8 bases fit TRBD2. J gave up 7 bases and V 2 bases, and 6 bases lay outside the gene matches. The CDR3 sequence is 15 residues long. CDR1 is KGHDR and CDR2 is SFDVKD in the germline V gene. The covered CDR3 bases are TGTGCCACCAGTGATTCCAGCGGGAGTTTGAATGAG. Amino acid sequence: CATSDSSGSLNE. The entire CDR3 protein reads CATSDSSGSLNEQFF.

A remark on this clone: The DNA ends 3 residues before the CDR3 does, and the rest of the CDR3 is filled in from the germline J gene. The rearrangement uses TRBV7-6 and TRBJ1-2, with TRBD1 as a possible D gene (6 bases). V lost 5 bases and J lost 5, with 15 bases in between. The CDR3 sequence is 14 residues long. CDR1 and CDR2 from the germline V gene are SGHVS and FNYEAQ. CDR3 DNA (partial): TGTGCCAGCAGCCCGGGACAAACAAAATATGGC. As protein: CASSPGQTKYG. The entire CDR3 protein reads CASSPGQTKYGYTF. The variable domain in full, completed from reference TRBV7-6 and TRBJ1-2, reads GAGVSQSPRYKVTKRGQDVALRCDPISGHVSLYWYRQALGQGPEFLTYFNYEAQQDKSGLPNDRFSAERPEGSISTLTIQRTEQRDSAMYRCASSPGQTKYGYTFGSGTRLTVV.